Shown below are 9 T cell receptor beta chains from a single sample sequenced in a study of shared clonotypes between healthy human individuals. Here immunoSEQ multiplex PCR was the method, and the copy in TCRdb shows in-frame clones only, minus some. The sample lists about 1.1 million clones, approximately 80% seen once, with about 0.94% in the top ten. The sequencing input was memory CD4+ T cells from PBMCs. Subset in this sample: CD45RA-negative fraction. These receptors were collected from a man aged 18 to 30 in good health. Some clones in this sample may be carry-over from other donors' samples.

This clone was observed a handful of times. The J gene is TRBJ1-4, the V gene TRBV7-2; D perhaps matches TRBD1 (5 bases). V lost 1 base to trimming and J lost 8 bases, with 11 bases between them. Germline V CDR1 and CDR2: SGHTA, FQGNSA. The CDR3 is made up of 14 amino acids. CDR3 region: CASSLVRRDEKLFF. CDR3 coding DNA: TGTGCCAGCAGCTTAGTCCGGCGGGACGAAAAACTGTTTTTT.

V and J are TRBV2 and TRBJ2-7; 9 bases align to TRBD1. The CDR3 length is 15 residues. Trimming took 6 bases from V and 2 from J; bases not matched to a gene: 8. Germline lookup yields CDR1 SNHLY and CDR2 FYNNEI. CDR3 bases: TGTGCCAGCAGGGACCCGACAGGGGGTGCCTACGAGCAGTACTTC. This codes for CASRDPTGGAYEQYF. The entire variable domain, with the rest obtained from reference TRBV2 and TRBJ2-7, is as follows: EPEVTQTPSHQVTQMGQEVILRCVPISNHLYFYWYRQILGQKVEFLVSFYNNEISEKSEIFDDQFSVERPDGSNFTLKIRSTKLEDSAMYFCASRDPTGGAYEQYFGPGTRLTVT.

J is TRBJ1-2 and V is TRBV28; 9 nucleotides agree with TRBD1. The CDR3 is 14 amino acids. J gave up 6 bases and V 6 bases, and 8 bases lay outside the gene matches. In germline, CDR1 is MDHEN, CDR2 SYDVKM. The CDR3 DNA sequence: TGTGCCAGCAGCTGGGGACAGGGAAGGAATGGCTACACCTTC. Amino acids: CASSWGQGRNGYTF.

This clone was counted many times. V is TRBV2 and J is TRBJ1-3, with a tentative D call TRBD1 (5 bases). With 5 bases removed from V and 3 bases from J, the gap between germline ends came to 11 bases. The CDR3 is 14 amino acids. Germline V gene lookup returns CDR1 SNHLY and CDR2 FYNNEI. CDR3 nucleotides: TGTGCCAGCAGTCCAGGGAGTCGTGGAAACACCATATATTTT. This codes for CASSPGSRGNTIYF.

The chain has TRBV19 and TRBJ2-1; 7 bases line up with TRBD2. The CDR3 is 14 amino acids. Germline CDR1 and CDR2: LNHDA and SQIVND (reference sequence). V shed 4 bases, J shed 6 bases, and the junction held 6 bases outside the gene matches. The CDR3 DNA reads TGTGCCAGTAGTACGGGGGACTACTTCAATGAGCAGTTCTTC. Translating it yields CASSTGDYFNEQFF.

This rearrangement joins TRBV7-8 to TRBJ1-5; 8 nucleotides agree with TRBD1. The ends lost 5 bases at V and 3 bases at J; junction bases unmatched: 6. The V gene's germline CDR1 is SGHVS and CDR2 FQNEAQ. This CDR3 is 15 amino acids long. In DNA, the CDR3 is TGTGCCAGCAGCCAGGGACAGGCATACAATCAGCCCCAGCATTTT. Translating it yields CASSQGQAYNQPQHF.

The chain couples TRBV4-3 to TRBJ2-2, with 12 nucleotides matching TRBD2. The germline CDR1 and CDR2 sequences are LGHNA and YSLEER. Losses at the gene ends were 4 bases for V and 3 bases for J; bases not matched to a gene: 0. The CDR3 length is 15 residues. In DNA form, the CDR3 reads TGCGCCAGCAGCCGACTAGCGGGGGACACCGGGGAGCTGTTTTTT. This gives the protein CASSRLAGDTGELFF.

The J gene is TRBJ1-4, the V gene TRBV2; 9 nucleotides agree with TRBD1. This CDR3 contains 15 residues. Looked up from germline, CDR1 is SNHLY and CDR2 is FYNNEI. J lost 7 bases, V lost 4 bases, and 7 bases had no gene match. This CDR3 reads CASSVDGQGPEKLFF. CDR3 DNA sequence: TGTGCCAGCAGTGTTGACGGACAGGGGCCTGAAAAACTGTTTTTT.

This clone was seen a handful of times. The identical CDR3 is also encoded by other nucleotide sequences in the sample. The CDR3 sequence is CASSLGGGTDTQYF. Here the CDR3 DNA reads TGCGCCAGCAGCTTGGGCGGCGGCACAGATACGCAGTATTTT. The chain employs TRBV5-1 and TRBJ2-3; D is unclear. The CDR3 contains 14 residues. In germline, CDR1 is SGHRS, CDR2 YFSETQ. The V gene lost 0 bases and the J gene lost 1 base, with 6 bases spanning the gap. Supplemented by reference TRBV5-1 and TRBJ2-3, the full variable domain reads KAGVTQTPRYLIKTRGQQVTLSCSPISGHRSVSWYQQTPGQGLQFLFEYFSETQRNKGNFPGRFSGRQFSNSRSEMNVSTLELGDSALYLCASSLGGGTDTQYFGPGTRLTVL.